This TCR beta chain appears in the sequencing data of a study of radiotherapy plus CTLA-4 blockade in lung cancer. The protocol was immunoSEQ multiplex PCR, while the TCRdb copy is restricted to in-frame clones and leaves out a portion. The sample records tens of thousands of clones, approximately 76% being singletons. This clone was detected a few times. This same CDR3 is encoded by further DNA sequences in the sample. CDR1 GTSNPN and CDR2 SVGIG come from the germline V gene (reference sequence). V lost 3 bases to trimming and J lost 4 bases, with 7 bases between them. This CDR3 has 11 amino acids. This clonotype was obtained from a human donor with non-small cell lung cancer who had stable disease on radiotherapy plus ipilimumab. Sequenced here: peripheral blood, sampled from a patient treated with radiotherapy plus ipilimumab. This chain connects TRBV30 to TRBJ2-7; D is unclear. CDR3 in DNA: TGTGCCTGGAGCAGGAGTTACGAGCAGTACTTC. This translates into CAWSRSYEQYF.